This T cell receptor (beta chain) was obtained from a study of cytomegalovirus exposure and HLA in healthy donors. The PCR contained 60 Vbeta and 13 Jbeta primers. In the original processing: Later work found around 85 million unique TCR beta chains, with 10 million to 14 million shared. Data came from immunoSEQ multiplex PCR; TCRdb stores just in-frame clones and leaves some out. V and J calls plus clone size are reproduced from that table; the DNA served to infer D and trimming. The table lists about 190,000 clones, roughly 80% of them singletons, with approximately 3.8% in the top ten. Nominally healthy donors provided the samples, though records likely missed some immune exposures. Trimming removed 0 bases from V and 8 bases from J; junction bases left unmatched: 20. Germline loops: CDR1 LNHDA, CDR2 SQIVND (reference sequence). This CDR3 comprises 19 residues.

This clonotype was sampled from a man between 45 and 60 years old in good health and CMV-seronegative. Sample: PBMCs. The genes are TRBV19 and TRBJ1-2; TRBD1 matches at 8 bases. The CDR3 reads CASSIDRLWQGAPLMGYTF. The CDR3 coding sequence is TGTGCCAGTAGTATAGATCGGTTGTGGCAGGGGGCCCCACTAATGGGCTACACCTTC.